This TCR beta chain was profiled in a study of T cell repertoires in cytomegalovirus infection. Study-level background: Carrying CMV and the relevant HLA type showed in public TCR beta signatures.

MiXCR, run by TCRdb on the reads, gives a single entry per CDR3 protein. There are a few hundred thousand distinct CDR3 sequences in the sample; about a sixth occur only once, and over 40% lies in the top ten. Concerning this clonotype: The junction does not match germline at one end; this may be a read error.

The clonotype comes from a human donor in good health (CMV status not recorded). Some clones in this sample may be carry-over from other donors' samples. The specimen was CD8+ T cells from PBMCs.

The CDR3 loop is CASSKWRQGGTDSQYF. CDR3 nucleotides: TGTGCCAGTAGTAAATGGAGACAGGGCGGGACAGATTCGCAGTATTTT. The chain links TRBV19 to TRBJ2-3, with D perhaps TRBD1 (7 bases). The CDR3 loop spans 16 amino acids. CDR1 is LNHDA, CDR2 SQIVND, per germline (reference sequence).